This T cell receptor (beta chain) was captured by sequencing in a study of cytomegalovirus exposure and HLA in healthy donors (dated by TCRdb to between 2016 and 2019). Background on the whole study: In an earlier analysis of approximately 500 of the donors, 276 Gb of sequence data and just under 120 million unique TCR beta sequences from 180 million or so T cells were reported. Roughly 320 gigabases of sequencing data and about 92 million unique TCR sequences made up an early release that covered approximately 700 HLA-typed donors. Among the approximately 400 genotyped donors, 75% to 90% belonged to the genetic ancestry cluster associated with self-reported Caucasian donors. The study was designed to test whether signatures of past pathogen exposure could be identified by cataloging public T cell receptors. Using immunosequencing, the study profiled T cell repertoires from 550 to 750 subjects and related those repertoires to cytomegalovirus serostatus. A separate validation cohort of approximately 120 different subjects was used in addition to the 666-subject first cohort. High-throughput TCR immunosequencing, statistical association of individual TCRs with disease status, and machine learning were combined to predict cytomegalovirus infection status. To study patterns of TCR occurrence, a later analysis re-analyzed previously published TCR beta repertoires from 666 donors and added high-resolution HLA genotyping. The later analysis used no new phenotypic data to find candidate immune exposures, relying instead on TCR beta sequences and their occurrence across donors. In an earlier analysis of a few hundred of the donors, high-throughput TCR beta sequencing was used to judge whether each TCR beta V gene segment behaved as functional or pseudogenic. Donor age, sex, ethnicity and CMV serostatus were compiled alongside the repertoire data. In a later genetic analysis, genome-wide SNP genotypes for 398 of the 666 donors were used, and that subset was treated as a discovery cohort. Every discovery cohort repertoire had been produced on one sequencing platform. HLA typing included class I and class II loci at four-digit resolution. Typing coverage varied by locus: roughly 629-630 donors for A, B, C, DRB1 and DQB1; approximately 560 for DQA1; approximately 570 for DPA1; roughly 470 for DPB1. Roughly five DR-DQ haplotypes were handled as single units for association and clustering, since linkage in the cohort was strong. Among 398 genotyped donors of the cohort, an average of roughly 240,000 unique TCR beta nucleotide sequences were sequenced per donor, 15% to 20% of them non-productive.

The cohort comprised several hundred healthy bone marrow donors. At the time of sampling, all cohort members were nominally healthy, though unrecorded immune exposures were likely present. The donor tested CMV seronegative, placing the donor among the approximately 360 seronegative members of the cohort. A peripheral blood sample was provided by each donor, and peripheral blood mononuclear cells were used for TCR beta sequencing. The Qiagen DNeasy Blood Extraction Kit was used to extract genomic DNA from the blood cell samples. A word on this clone: What antigen it recognizes has not been identified. Per-base qualities were not stored, and no clone one base away is much larger.

Library generation was performed with the immunoSEQ multiplex PCR assay. For the multiplex PCR, a mixture combining 60 forward primers for TCR Vbeta segments and 13 reverse primers for TCR Jbeta segments was used. A multiplex PCR assay on genomic DNA amplified the CDR3 region of rearranged TCR beta genes. Amplified TCR beta libraries were sequenced as 87-base-pair reads on the Illumina HiSeq System. Per the source publication's procedure: In a later analysis, tens of millions of unique TCR beta chains were counted across the 500 to 850 repertoires, and roughly 10 million of these chains were shared by at least two donors. To remove PCR and sequencing errors, raw reads were error-corrected and collapsed into unique sequences using a nearest-neighbor algorithm that merged closely related sequences. V, D and J gene segments were assigned by aligning CDR3 sequences to IMGT reference sequences. For a sequence to be retained, a match of at least six nucleotides was required to both a V gene segment and a J gene segment. Rearrangements were classified as productive when the CDR3 lacked stop codons and remained in frame with V and J, and all other rearrangements were classified as non-productive. CDR3 was defined by IMGT convention, running from the second conserved V-encoded cysteine to the conserved J-encoded phenylalanine. The earlier analysis of roughly 590 of the donors excluded sequences that lacked an unambiguous match to a single V gene segment. In an earlier analysis of 587 of the donors, a V segment was called functional when productive rearrangements were above 56.7%, and segregating when the standard deviation between donors exceeded 5%. To diagnose cytomegalovirus status from the catalog of TCR beta chain sequences, a statistical classification framework was built. V and J gene assignment, in a later analysis, came from comparing TCR nucleotide sequences with IMGT/GENE-DB human TR gene sequences. The TCRdist pipeline was used in a later analysis to assign CDR3 sequences and most-parsimonious VDJ recombination scenarios. In a later analysis, every TCR beta chain was defined by the combination of its CDR3 amino acid sequence and its V-gene family, and reads without a unique V-gene family were dropped. As a way to deal with suspected cross-contamination and a sequencing artifact, a later analysis dropped nearly 600 nucleotide sequences that were highly shared and had low generation probability. A later analysis calculated a clonal expansion index for each public chain from normalized within-repertoire ranks of inferred template counts. A later analysis computed generation probabilities with a VDJ recombination model fitted to out-of-frame rearrangements, and checked the results against IGoR. A later analysis scored TCR-TCR, TCR-HLA and TCR-CMV co-occurrence with hypergeometric tests, applying a repertoire-size bias correction to TCR pairs. False discovery rates were estimated in a later analysis by permuting HLA or CMV assignments 20 times. In a later analysis, co-occurring TCRs were grouped using DBSCAN, with TCRdist sequence similarity added in when clustering inside HLA-allele-positive subsets. Repertoires with fewer than 30,000 or more than 120,000 public chains were left out of co-occurrence clustering, as were four to six repertoires with anomalous nucleotide sharing. This immuneACCESS table, as held by TCRdb, lists in-frame sequences with V and J called but not all clones. Of the missing ones, under half trace to an unresolved V gene in checked studies; the others have no known cause. For V, J and clone size, that table is used; D and trimming come from the DNA. The sample has about 110,000 clones on record, 65% to 85% of them singletons. In total, the top ten clones hold around 2.4% of the sample.

General study outcomes and caveats: A cluster of highly shared sequence variants was judged likely to be a technical artifact of the sequencing pipeline. In an earlier analysis of some 640 of the donors, most TCR beta V segments were observed in productive rearrangements about 90% or about 30% of the time, broadly matching IMGT annotations. Most TCR sequences were observed very rarely across donors, whereas some public TCRs were present in many individuals. V-gene and J-gene trimming of TCR beta chains was associated with a missense DCLRE1C variant in a later genetic analysis, and the association was replicated in an independent cohort. In vitro tests confirmed that a few of the cytomegalovirus-associated TCR beta chains recognize cytomegalovirus antigens. At a false discovery rate of 0.05, a later analysis linked approximately 18,000 TCR beta sequences to specific HLA alleles. Because HLA typing was unavailable for some donors at each locus, only the typed subset was used in association tests. According to the authors, the approach could potentially be generalized to other disease states and immunological phenotypes. The only immune exposure information available for the cohort was CMV serostatus. According to a later analysis, parvovirus B19, influenza, CMV and Epstein-Barr virus appeared linked to several top co-occurrence clusters. In a later analysis, most CMV-associated TCR beta chains were found to appear HLA-restricted, with HLA associations seemingly driven largely by CMV exposure. Some IMGT-functional V segments, including TRBV6-2 and TRBV6-3, could not be told apart with the 87-base-pair reads, so those segments were excluded. A later genetic analysis reported fewer N-insertions in productive TCRs among donors in an Asian-associated ancestry cluster than the approximately 700-donor mean. In a later analysis, the rate of TCR association differed among HLA loci, with DRB1 alleles having the most associated TCRs and HLA-C alleles having the fewest. In this cohort, only TCR beta chains were sequenced, and detectable features were limited by the absence of alpha or paired-chain data. Linkage disequilibrium might explain the correlated functional status among segregating V segments, but an unknown experimental factor could not be ruled out. Strong co-occurrence of HLA alleles, especially DR and DQ, made assigning TCR associations to individual alleles difficult. A later analysis found that HLA-associated TCR beta chains were more clonally expanded and had lower generation probabilities than equally common non-associated chains. Sequencing depth was assumed to be roughly uniform across donors in the presence/absence analyses, though that assumption may not hold. A further reported finding was that TCR beta sequences accurately predicted the HLA-A and HLA-B alleles for most subjects in the first cohort. The study listed 150 to 200 TCR beta chains as associated with cytomegalovirus. In both the original and validation cohorts, the classifier was reported to diagnose cytomegalovirus status with high specificity and sensitivity. Because counts were too low, some 16 rarely observed V segments, including chromosome 9 orphons, were excluded from the earlier analysis of 587 of the donors.

The cysteine opens and the phenylalanine closes a CDR3 of 14 amino acids. Only the CDR3 DNA is retained, 42 bases long and in frame from the first base. The junction carries 15 bases between V and J, which are trimmed by 7 bases and 2 bases respectively. In the germline V gene, CDR1 corresponds to MNHNS and CDR2 to SASEGT. Recombination connected TRBV6-1 to TRBJ2-7; the D region possibly corresponds to TRBD1 (6 bases align). This sequence was found in a young man in good health and CMV-seronegative. The sequencing sample was made of PBMCs. For the CDR3, the sequence is CASTNRVLTYEQYF. The nucleotide sequence reads TGTGCCAGCACCAACAGGGTACTTACCTACGAGCAGTACTTC.